This TCR beta chain was captured in a study of blood T cell repertoires in COVID-19. All enrollees were about 18 to 100 years old and from about 24 US areas. Original methodology: Reference gene primer amplification gave nucleated cell count estimates. Data came from immunoSEQ multiplex PCR; TCRdb stores just in-frame clones and leaves some out. The V and J calls and clone size were taken over from that table, and D and trimming were inferred from the DNA. Among roughly 300,000 clones listed, 90% were seen once. Germline V gives CDR1 SGDLS, CDR2 YYNGEE. This CDR3 is 16 amino acids long. J gave up 1 base and V 0 bases, and 4 bases lay outside the gene matches.

The chain recombines TRBV9 with TRBJ2-7; 10 nucleotides line up with TRBD2. The origin of this receptor is a woman in her twenties or thirties who had recovered from COVID-19. The sequencing input was PBMCs or T cells enriched from blood (not recorded which). DNA for the CDR3: TGTGCCAGCAGCGTAGGGCCACTAGCGGGATCCTACGAGCAGTACTTC. Translated, it gives CASSVGPLAGSYEQYF.